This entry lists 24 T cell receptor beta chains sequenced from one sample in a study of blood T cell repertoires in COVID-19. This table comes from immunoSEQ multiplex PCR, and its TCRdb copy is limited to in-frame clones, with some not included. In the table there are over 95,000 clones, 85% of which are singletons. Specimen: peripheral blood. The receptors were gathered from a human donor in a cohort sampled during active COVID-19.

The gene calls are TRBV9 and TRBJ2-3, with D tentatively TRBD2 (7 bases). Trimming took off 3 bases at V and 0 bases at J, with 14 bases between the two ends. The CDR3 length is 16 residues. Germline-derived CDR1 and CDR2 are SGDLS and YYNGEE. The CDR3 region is CASSARGGASTDTQYF. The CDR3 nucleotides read TGTGCCAGCAGCGCCCGTGGGGGGGCGAGCACAGATACGCAGTATTTT.

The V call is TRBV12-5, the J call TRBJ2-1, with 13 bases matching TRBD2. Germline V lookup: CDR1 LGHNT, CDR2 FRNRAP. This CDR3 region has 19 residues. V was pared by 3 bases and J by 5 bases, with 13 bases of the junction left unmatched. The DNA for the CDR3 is TGTGCTAGTGGTTTTCTACTAGCGGGGGGGCTTAGGGGAAACAATGAGCAGTTCTTC. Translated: CASGFLLAGGLRGNNEQFF.

This CDR3 is CASSSDRDSGYTF. As DNA, the CDR3 is TGTGCCAGCAGCTCAGACAGGGACTCTGGCTACACCTTC. V and J are TRBV5-5 and TRBJ1-2; TRBD1 matches at 7 bases. Per the germline V gene, CDR1 is SGHKS and CDR2 is YYEKEE (reference sequence). The CDR3 sequence is 13 residues long. Losses at the gene ends were 3 bases for V and 7 bases for J; bases not matched to a gene: 6.

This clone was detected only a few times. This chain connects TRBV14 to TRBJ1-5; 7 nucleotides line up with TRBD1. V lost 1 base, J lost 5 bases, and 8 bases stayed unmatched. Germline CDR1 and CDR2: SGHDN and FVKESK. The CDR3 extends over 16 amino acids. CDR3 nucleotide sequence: TGTGCCAGCAGCCAAGGACGGGGACAGTCTTATCAGCCCCAGCATTTT. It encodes CASSQGRGQSYQPQHF.

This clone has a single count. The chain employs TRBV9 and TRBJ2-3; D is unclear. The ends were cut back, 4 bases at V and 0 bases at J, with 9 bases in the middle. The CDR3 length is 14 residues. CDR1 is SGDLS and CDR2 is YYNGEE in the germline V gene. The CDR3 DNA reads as TGTGCCAGCAGCACCGCTACTAGCACAGATACGCAGTATTTT. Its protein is CASSTATSTDTQYF.

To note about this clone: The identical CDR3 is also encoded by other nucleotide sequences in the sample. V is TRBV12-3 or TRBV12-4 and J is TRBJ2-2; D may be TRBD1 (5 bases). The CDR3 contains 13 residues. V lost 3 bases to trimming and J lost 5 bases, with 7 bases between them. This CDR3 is CASSFSGTGELFF. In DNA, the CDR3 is TGTGCCAGCAGTTTCTCAGGGACCGGGGAGCTGTTTTTT.

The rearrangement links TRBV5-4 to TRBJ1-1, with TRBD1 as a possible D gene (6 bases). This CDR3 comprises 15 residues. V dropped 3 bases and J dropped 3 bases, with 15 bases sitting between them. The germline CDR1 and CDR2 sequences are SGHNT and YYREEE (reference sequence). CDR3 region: CASSSDSSRDTEAFF. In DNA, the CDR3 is TGTGCCAGCAGCTCGGACAGCTCTAGGGACACTGAAGCTTTCTTT.

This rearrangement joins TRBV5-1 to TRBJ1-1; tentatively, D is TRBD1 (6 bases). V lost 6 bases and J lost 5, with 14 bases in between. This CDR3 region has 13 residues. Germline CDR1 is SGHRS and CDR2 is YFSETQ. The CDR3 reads CASTSGGATEAFF. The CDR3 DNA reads TGCGCCAGCACCTCGGGGGGCGCGACTGAAGCTTTCTTT. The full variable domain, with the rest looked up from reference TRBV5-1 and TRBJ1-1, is KAGVTQTPRYLIKTRGQQVTLSCSPISGHRSVSWYQQTPGQGLQFLFEYFSETQRNKGNFPGRFSGRQFSNSRSEMNVSTLELGDSALYLCASTSGGATEAFFGQGTRLTVV.

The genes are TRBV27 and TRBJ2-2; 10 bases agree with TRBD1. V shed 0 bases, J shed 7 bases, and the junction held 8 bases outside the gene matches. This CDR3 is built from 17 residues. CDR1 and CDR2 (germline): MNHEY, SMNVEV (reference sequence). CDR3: CASSLSRGTGDGGELFF. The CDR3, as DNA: TGTGCCAGCAGTTTATCACGGGGGACAGGGGACGGCGGGGAGCTGTTTTTT.

CDR3 sequence (DNA): TGCGCCAGCAGCTTGTCGGTGGGCCAAGACTATGGCTACACCTTC. Its translation: CASSLSVGQDYGYTF. The chain has TRBV5-1 and TRBJ1-2; D unresolved. CDR3 length: 15 residues. Germline CDR1 SGHRS, CDR2 YFSETQ. V was clipped by 1 base and J by 3 bases, with 13 bases between them.

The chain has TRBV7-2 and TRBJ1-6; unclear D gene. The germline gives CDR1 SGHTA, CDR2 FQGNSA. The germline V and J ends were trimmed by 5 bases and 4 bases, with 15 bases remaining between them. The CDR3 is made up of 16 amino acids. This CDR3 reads CASSQALPGYNSPLHF. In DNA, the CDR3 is TGTGCCAGCAGCCAAGCCCTTCCGGGGTATAATTCACCCCTCCACTTT. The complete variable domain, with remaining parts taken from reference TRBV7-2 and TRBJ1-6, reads GAGVSQSPSNKVTEKGKDVELRCDPISGHTALYWYRQSLGQGLEFLIYFQGNSAPDKSGLPSDRFSAERTGGSVSTLTIQRTQQEDSAVYLCASSQALPGYNSPLHFGNGTRLTVT.

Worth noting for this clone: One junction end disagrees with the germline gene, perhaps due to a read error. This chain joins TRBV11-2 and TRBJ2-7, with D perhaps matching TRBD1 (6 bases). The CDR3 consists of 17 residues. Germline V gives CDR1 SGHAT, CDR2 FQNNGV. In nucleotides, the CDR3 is TGTGCCAGCAGCATAGAACAGGGAGCTCGGGGTACCTACGAGCAGTACTTC. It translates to CASSIEQGARGTYEQYF.

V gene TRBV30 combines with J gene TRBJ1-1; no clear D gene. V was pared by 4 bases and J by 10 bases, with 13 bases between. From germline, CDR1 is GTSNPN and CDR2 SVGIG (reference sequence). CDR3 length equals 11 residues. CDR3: CAWTIEARAFF. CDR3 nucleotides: TGTGCCTGGACCATAGAGGCGCGAGCTTTCTTT.

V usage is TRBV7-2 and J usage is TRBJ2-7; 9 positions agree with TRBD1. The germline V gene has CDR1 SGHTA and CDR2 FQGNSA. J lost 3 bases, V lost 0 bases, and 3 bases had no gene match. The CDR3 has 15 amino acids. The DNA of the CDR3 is TGTGCCAGCAGCTTAGCGGGACAGGGATACTACGAGCAGTACTTC. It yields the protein CASSLAGQGYYEQYF. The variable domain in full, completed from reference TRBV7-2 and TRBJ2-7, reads GAGVSQSPSNKVTEKGKDVELRCDPISGHTALYWYRQSLGQGLEFLIYFQGNSAPDKSGLPSDRFSAERTGGSVSTLTIQRTQQEDSAVYLCASSLAGQGYYEQYFGPGTRLTVT.

CDR3 residues: CASSLSGGLRNEQFF. CDR3 coding DNA: TGTGCCAGCAGTTTATCGGGGGGCCTAAGAAATGAGCAGTTCTTC. The chain carries TRBV28 and TRBJ2-1, with a tentative D call TRBD2 (7 bases). V lost 1 base and J 7 bases, leaving 14 bases between the germline ends. The germline CDR1 and CDR2 sequences are MDHEN and SYDVKM. This CDR3 is built from 15 residues.

In DNA, the CDR3 is TGTGCCAGCAGCGGCATTCGACAGGGCGGCGCCTACAATGAGCAGTTCTTC. As protein: CASSGIRQGGAYNEQFF. This chain links TRBV2 with TRBJ2-1; 7 nucleotides agree with TRBD1. Germline lookup yields CDR1 SNHLY and CDR2 FYNNEI. CDR3 length: 17 amino acids. With 6 bases clipped from V and 2 bases from J, the junction kept 13 bases outside the gene matches.

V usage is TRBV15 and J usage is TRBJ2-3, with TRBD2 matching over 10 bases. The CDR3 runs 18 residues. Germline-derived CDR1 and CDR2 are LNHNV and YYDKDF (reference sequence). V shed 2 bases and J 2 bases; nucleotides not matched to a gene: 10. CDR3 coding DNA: TGTGCCACCAGCAGAACCTGGGAACTAGCGGGGCCCACAGATACGCAGTATTTT. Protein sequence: CATSRTWELAGPTDTQYF.

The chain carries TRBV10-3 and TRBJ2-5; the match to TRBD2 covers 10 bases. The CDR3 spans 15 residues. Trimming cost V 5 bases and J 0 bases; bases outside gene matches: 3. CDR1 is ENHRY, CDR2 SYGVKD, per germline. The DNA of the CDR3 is TGTGCCATCAGTCAAGCGGGGGGGAACCAAGAGACCCAGTACTTC. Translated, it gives CAISQAGGNQETQYF.

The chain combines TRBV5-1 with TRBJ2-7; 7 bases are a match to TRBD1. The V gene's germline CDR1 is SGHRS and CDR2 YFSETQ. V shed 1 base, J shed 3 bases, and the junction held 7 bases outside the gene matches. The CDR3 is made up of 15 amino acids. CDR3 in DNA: TGCGCCAGCAGCTTGACAGGGGCGCTACGCTACGAGCAGTACTTC. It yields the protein CASSLTGALRYEQYF.

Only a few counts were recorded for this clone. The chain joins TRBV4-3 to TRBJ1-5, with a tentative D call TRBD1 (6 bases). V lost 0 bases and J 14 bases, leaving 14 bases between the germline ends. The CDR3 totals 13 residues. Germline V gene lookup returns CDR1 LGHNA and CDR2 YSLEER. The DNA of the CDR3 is TGCGCCAGCAGCCAAGATATCGGGACATCGGAGCATTTT. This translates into CASSQDIGTSEHF.

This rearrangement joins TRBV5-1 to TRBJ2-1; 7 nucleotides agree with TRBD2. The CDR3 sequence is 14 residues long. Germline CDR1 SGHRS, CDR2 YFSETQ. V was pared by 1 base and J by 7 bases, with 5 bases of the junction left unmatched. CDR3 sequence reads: CASSLWEGRNEQFF. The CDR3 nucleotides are TGCGCCAGCAGCTTGTGGGAGGGGAGAAATGAGCAGTTCTTC.

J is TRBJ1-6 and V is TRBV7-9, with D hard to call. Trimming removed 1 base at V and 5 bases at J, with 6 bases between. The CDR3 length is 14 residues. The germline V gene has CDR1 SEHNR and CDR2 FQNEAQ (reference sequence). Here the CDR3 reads CASSLVGHNSPLHF. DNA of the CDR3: TGTGCCAGCAGCTTAGTGGGCCATAATTCACCCCTCCACTTT.

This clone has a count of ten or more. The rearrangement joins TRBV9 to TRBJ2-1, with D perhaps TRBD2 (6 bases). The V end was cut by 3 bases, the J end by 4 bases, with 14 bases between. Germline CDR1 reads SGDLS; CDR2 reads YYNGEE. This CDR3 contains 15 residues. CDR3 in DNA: TGTGCCAGCAGCGACGGGGACTCGATTTACAATGAGCAGTTCTTC. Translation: CASSDGDSIYNEQFF.

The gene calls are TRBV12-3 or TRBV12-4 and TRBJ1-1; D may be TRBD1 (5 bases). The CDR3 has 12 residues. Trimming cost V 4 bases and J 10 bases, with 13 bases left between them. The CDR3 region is CASSYLSGGAFF. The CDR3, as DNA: TGTGCCAGCAGTTACCTCTCGGGGGGAGCTTTCTTT.